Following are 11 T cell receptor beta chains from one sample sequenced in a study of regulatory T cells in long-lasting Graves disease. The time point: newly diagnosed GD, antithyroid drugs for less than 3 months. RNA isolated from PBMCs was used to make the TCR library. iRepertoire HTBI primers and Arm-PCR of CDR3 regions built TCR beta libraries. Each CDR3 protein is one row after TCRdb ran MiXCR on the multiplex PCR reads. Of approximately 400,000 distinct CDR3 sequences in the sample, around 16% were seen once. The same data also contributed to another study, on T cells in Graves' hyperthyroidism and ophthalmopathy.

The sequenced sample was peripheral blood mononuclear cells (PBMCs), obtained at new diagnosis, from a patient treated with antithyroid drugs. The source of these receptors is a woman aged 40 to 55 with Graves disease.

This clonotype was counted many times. The DNA of the CDR3 is TGTGCCGCCACCACTAGCGGGAGGACAGATACGCAGTATTTT. It codes for CAATTSGRTDTQYF. The chain couples TRBV30 to TRBJ2-3; 12 nucleotides match TRBD2. V gave up 8 bases and J gave up 3 bases; unmatched junction bases: 6. Germline V gives CDR1 GTSNPN, CDR2 SVGIG (reference sequence). There are 14 residues in the CDR3.

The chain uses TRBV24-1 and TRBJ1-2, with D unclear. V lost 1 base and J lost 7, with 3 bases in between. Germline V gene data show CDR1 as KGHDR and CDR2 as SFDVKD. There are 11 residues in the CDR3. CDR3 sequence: CATSDFGGYTF. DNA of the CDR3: TGTGCCACCAGTGATTTCGGTGGCTACACCTTC.

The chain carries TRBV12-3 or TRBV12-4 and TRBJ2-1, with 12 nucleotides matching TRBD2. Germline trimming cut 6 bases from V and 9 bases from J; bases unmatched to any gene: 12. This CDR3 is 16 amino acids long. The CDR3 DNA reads TGTGCCAGCAGCCGAGGGCCTAGCGGGAGGGCCTTTGAGCAGTTCTTC. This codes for CASSRGPSGRAFEQFF.

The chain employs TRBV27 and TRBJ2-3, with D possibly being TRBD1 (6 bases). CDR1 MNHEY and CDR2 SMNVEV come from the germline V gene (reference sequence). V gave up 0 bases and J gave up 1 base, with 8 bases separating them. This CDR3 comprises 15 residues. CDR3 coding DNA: TGTGCCAGCAGTTTATCGTGGACAGGCACAGATACGCAGTATTTT. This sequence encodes CASSLSWTGTDTQYF.

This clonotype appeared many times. The chain's CDR3 is CASSDVAGGRWETQYF. The CDR3 DNA reads TGTGCCAGCAGTGACGTAGCGGGAGGGCGATGGGAGACCCAGTACTTC. The chain has TRBV6-1 and TRBJ2-5; 11 nucleotides align to TRBD2. Per the germline V gene, CDR1 is MNHNS and CDR2 is SASEGT. The CDR3 consists of 16 residues. The ends lost 3 bases at V and 5 bases at J; junction bases unmatched: 8.

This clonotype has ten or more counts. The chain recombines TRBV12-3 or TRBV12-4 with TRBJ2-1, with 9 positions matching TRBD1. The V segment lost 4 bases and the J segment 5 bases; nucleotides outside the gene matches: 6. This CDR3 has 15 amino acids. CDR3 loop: CASSSRDRADNEQFF. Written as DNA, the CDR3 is TGTGCCAGCAGTTCGAGGGACAGGGCAGACAATGAGCAGTTCTTC.

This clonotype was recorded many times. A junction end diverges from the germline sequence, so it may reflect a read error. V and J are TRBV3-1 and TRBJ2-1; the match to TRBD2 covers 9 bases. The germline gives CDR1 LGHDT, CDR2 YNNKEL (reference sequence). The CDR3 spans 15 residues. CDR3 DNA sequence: TGTGCCAGCAGCCAAGAGTTAGCGGGAGACTATGAGCAATTCTTC. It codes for CASSQELAGDYEQFF.

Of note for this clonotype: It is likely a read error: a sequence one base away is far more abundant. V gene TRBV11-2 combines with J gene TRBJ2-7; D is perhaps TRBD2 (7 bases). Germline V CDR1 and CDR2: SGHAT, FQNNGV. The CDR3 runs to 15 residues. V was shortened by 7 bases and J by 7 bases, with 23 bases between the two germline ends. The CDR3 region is CASTLGGGAYNEQYF. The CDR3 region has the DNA TGTGCCAGCACCCTGGGGGGGGGGGCCTACAATGAGCAGTACTTC.

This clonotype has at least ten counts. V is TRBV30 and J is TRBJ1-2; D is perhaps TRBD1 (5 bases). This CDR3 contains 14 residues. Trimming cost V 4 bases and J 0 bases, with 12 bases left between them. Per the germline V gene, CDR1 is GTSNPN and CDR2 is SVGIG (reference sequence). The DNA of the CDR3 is TGTGCCTGGACCCAGGGCAGAGCTAACTATGGCTACACCTTC. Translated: CAWTQGRANYGYTF.

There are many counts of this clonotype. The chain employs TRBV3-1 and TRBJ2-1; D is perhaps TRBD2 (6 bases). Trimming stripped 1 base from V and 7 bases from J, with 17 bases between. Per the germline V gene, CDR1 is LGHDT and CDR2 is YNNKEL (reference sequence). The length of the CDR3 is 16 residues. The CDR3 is CASSQAVGGGGNEQFF. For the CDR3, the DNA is TGTGCCAGCAGCCAAGCTGTGGGGGGAGGAGGAAATGAGCAGTTCTTC.

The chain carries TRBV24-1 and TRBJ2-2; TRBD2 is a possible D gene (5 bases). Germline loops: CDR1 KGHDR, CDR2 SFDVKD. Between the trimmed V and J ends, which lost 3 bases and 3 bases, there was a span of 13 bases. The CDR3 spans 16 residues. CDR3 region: CATSDGLFSDTGELFF. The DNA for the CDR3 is TGTGCCACCAGTGATGGACTCTTTTCTGACACCGGGGAGCTGTTTTTT.